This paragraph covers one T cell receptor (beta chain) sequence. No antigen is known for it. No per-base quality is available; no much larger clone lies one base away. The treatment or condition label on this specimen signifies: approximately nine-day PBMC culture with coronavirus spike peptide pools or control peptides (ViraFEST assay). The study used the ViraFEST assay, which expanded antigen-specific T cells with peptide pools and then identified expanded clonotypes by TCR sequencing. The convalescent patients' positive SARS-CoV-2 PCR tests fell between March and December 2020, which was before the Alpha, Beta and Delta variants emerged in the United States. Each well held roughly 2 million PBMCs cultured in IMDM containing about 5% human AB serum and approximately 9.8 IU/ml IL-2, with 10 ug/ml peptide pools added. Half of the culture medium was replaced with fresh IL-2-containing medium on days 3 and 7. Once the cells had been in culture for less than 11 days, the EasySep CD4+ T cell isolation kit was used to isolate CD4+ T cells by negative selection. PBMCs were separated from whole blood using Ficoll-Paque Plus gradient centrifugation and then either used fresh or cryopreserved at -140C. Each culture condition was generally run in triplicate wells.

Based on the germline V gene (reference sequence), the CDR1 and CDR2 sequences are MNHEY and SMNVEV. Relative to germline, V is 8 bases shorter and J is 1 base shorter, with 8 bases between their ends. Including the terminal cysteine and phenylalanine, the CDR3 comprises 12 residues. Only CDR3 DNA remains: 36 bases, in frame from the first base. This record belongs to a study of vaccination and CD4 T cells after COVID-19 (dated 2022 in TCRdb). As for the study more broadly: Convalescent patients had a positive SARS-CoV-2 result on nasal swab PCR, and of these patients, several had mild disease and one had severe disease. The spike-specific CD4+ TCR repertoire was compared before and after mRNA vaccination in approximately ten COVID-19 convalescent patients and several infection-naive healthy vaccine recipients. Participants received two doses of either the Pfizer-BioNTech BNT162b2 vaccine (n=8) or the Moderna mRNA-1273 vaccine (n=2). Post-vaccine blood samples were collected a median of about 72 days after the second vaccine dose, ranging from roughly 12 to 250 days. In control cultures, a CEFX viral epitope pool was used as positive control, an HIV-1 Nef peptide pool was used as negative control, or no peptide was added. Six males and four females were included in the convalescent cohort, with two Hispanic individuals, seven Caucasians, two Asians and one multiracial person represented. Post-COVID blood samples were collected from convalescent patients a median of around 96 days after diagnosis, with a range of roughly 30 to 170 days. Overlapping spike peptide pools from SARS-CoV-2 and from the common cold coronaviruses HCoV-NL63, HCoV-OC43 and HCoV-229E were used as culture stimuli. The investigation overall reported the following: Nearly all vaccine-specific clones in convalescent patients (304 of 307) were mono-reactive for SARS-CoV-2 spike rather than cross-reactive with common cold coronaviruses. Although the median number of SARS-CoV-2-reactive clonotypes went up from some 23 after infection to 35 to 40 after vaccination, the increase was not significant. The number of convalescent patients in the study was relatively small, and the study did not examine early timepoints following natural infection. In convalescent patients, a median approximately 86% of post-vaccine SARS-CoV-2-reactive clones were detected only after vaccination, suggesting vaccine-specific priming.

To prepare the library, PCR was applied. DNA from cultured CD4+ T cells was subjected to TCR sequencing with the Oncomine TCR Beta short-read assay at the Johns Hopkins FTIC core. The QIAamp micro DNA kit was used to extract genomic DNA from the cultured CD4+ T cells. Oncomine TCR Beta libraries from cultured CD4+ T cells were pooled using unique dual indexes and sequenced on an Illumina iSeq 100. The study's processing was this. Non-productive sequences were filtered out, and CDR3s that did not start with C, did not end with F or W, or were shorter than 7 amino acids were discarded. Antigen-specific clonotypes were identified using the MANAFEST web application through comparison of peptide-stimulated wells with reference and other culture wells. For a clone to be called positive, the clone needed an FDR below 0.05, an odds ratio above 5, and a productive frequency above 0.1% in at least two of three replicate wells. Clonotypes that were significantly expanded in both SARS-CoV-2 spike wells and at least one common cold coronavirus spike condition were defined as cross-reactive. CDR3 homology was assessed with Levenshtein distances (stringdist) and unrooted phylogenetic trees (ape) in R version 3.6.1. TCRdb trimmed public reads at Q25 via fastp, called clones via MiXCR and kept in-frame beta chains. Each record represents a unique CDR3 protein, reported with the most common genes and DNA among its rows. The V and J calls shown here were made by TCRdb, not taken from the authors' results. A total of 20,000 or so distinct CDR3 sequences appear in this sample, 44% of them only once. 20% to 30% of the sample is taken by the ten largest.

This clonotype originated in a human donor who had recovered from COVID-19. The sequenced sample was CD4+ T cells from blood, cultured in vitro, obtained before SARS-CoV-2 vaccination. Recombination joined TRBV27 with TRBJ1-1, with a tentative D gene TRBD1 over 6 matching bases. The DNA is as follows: TGTGCCAGCGGAGGGGGGAACACTGAAGCTTTCTTT. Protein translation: CASGGGNTEAFF.